The clone carrying this TCR beta chain occurred once. Its specificity is not known. The sample is drawn from a study of OX40 agonist ivuxolimab in advanced cancers. Overall study findings and caveats: Compared with others, partial responders at 0.1-3.0 mg/kg displayed clonal expansion among the lowest. CD8+ T cells averaged more expanded clones than CD4+.

Method: immunoSEQ multiplex PCR; TCRdb's copy keeps in-frame clones and lacks some. The sample yields fewer than 90,000 clones, 85% to 90% seen once. Sequences were derived from CD4+ or CD8+ T cells sorted from blood, sampled in a trial of the OX40 agonist ivuxolimab. This receptor was identified in an adult with an advanced solid tumor such as melanoma, head and neck, liver or kidney cancer.

The CDR3 coding sequence is TGTGCCAGCAGCTCGGGACAGGGAGGCTACGAGCAGTACTTC. Amino acid sequence: CASSSGQGGYEQYF. The chain recombines TRBV11-3 with TRBJ2-7, with 9 bases fitting TRBD1. V trimming: 4 bases; J trimming: 3 bases; junction bases outside the gene matches: 4. Germline CDR1 reads SGHNT; CDR2 reads YENEEA. The CDR3 is 14 residues long. The full variable domain, in which reference TRBV11-3 and TRBJ2-7 provide the parts outside the CDR3, is EAGVVQSPRYKIIEKKQPVAFWCNPISGHNTLYWYLQNLGQGPELLIRYENEEAVDDSQLPKDRFSAERLKGVDSTLKIQPAELGDSAVYLCASSSGQGGYEQYFGPGTRLTVT.